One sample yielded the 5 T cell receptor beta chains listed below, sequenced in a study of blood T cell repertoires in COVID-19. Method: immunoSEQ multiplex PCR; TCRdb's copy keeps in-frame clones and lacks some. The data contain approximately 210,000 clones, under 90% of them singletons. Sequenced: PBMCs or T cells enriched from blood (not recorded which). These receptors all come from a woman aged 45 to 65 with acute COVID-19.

CDR3 in DNA: TGTGCCAGCAGTCCTATTAGCCGGGGACTAGCGGGAGGACTTAACTACGAGCAGTACTTC. It specifies CASSPISRGLAGGLNYEQYF. This chain links TRBV6-6 with TRBJ2-7; 15 bases are a match to TRBD2. The V gene end was trimmed by 5 bases and the J gene end by 3 bases; junction bases not matched to a gene: 17. This CDR3 is built from 20 residues. Germline lookup yields CDR1 MNHNY and CDR2 SVGAGI (reference sequence).

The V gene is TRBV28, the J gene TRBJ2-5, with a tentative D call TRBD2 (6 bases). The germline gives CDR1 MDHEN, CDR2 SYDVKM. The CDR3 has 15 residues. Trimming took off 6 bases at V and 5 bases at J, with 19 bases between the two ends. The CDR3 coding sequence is TGTGCCAGCAGCCGACGGACTGACGGAGGGGAGACCCAGTACTTC. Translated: CASSRRTDGGETQYF. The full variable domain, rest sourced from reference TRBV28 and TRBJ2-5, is DVKVTQSSRYLVKRTGEKVFLECVQDMDHENMFWYRQDPGLGLRLIYFSYDVKMKEKGDIPEGYSVSREKKERFSLILESASTNQTSMYLCASSRRTDGGETQYFGPGTRLLVL.

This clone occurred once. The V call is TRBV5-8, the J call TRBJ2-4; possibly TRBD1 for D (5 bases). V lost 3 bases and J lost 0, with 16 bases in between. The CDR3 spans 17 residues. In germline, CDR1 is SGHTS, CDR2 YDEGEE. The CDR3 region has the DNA TGTGCCAGCAGCTCGCAAGGGGCACGGTTAGCCAAAAACATTCAGTACTTC. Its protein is CASSSQGARLAKNIQYF. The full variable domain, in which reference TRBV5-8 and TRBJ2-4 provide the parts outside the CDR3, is EAGVTQSPTHLIKTRGQQATLRCSPISGHTSVYWYQQALGLGLQFLLWYDEGEERNRGNFPPRFSGRQFPNYSSELNVNALELEDSALYLCASSSQGARLAKNIQYFGAGTRLSVL.

CDR3 coding DNA: TGTGCCAGCAGTTACTCGACACGGCCCACAGCCGGGGAGCTGTTTTTT. This sequence encodes CASSYSTRPTAGELFF. The chain carries TRBV6-5 and TRBJ2-2; D gene unclear. Trimming left V 0 bases short and J 6 bases short, with 14 bases between. This CDR3 spans 16 amino acids. Germline V gene sequence: CDR1 MNHEY, CDR2 SVGAGI.

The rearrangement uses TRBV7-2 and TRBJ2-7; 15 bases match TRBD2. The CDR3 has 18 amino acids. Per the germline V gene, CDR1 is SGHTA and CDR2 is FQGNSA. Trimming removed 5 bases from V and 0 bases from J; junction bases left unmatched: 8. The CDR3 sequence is CASSTGLAGGYLSYEQYF. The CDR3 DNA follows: TGTGCCAGCAGCACGGGACTAGCGGGAGGTTACCTCTCCTACGAGCAGTACTTC.